This is a list of T cell receptor beta chains from one sample in a study of T-cell memory formation after mild COVID-19. TCRdb independently ran MiXCR on the 5' RACE reads; one entry per CDR3 protein. This table holds roughly 200,000 distinct CDR3 sequences, over 9.5% found once. Source material: PBMCs or a T cell subset sorted from them (not recorded which). These TCRs come from a man aged 18 to 29 who had mild COVID-19 (a few samples of this study predate the infection). Cell type and time point are not known. Both conserved end residues are part of each CDR3. The D gene is left open where the match is weak. Size values are once, few and many counts, or a class for expanded clones, and some rows have none.

clone_size: many; d_call: -; j_call: TRBJ1-1; v_call: TRBV4-3; cdr3_length: 9; cdr3_aa: CASIPEAFF
clone_size: many; d_call: TRBD2; j_call: TRBJ2-3; v_call: TRBV6-5; cdr3_length: 14; cdr3_aa: CASSRSSGGDTQYF
clone_size: few; d_call: TRBD2; j_call: TRBJ2-2; v_call: TRBV19; cdr3_length: 19; cdr3_aa: CASSVGLAVLTANTGELFF
clone_size: -; d_call: -; j_call: TRBJ2-1; v_call: TRBV5-1; cdr3_length: 15; cdr3_aa: CASSLLEGSYNEQFF
clone_size: -; d_call: -; j_call: TRBJ1-2; v_call: TRBV24-1; cdr3_length: 12; cdr3_aa: CATSAGDRGYTF
clone_size: -; d_call: -; j_call: TRBJ2-1; v_call: TRBV2; cdr3_length: 16; cdr3_aa: CASSELGAQRYNEQFF
clone_size: -; d_call: TRBD2; j_call: TRBJ2-1; v_call: TRBV5-1; cdr3_length: 20; cdr3_aa: CASSVGTTGPSGGAYNEQFF
clone_size: -; d_call: TRBD2; j_call: TRBJ2-5; v_call: TRBV7-7; cdr3_length: 14; cdr3_aa: CASSLGTSVETQYF
clone_size: many; d_call: TRBD2; j_call: TRBJ2-1; v_call: TRBV12-3/TRBV12-4; cdr3_length: 12; cdr3_aa: CASSTGLAEQFF
clone_size: -; d_call: -; j_call: TRBJ2-2; v_call: TRBV4-3; cdr3_length: 16; cdr3_aa: CASSHPPGTRGGELFF
clone_size: many; d_call: TRBD2; j_call: TRBJ2-3; v_call: TRBV20-1; cdr3_length: 14; cdr3_aa: CSAREGLAVDTQYF
clone_size: -; d_call: -; j_call: TRBJ1-1; v_call: TRBV5-1; cdr3_length: 13; cdr3_aa: CASTRAADTEAFF
clone_size: few; d_call: TRBD2; j_call: TRBJ2-1; v_call: TRBV2; cdr3_length: 15; cdr3_aa: CASSARGGIGNEQFF
clone_size: -; d_call: -; j_call: TRBJ1-4; v_call: TRBV5-1; cdr3_length: 14; cdr3_aa: CASAISNWGEKLFF
clone_size: -; d_call: -; j_call: TRBJ1-1; v_call: TRBV10-3; cdr3_length: 14; cdr3_aa: CAISSMGGDTEAFF
clone_size: few; d_call: TRBD1; j_call: TRBJ2-1; v_call: TRBV6-2/TRBV6-3; cdr3_length: 15; cdr3_aa: CASSSPGQGLPEQFF
clone_size: few; d_call: -; j_call: TRBJ1-1; v_call: TRBV7-9; cdr3_length: 16; cdr3_aa: CASSSTGPLMNTEAFF
clone_size: few; d_call: -; j_call: TRBJ2-5; v_call: TRBV7-8; cdr3_length: 15; cdr3_aa: CASSLDSAGAETQYF
clone_size: -; d_call: TRBD2; j_call: TRBJ2-5; v_call: TRBV7-9; cdr3_length: 13; cdr3_aa: CASSALAGETQYF
clone_size: -; d_call: -; j_call: TRBJ2-7; v_call: TRBV7-2; cdr3_length: 14; cdr3_aa: CASSLVAILYEQYF
clone_size: few; d_call: -; j_call: TRBJ2-1; v_call: TRBV20-1; cdr3_length: 13; cdr3_aa: CSADQSSYNEQFF
clone_size: few; d_call: -; j_call: TRBJ2-7; v_call: TRBV5-1; cdr3_length: 14; cdr3_aa: CASSSTIPTYEQYF
clone_size: -; d_call: -; j_call: TRBJ2-1; v_call: TRBV28; cdr3_length: 11; cdr3_aa: CASVGSRGQFF
clone_size: -; d_call: -; j_call: TRBJ2-6; v_call: TRBV6-5; cdr3_length: 15; cdr3_aa: CASRATLAGANVLTF
clone_size: few; d_call: -; j_call: TRBJ1-2; v_call: TRBV7-2; cdr3_length: 14; cdr3_aa: CASSLAGGLGGYTF
clone_size: many; d_call: -; j_call: TRBJ2-1; v_call: TRBV7-9; cdr3_length: 12; cdr3_aa: CASSLLGAEQFF
clone_size: many; d_call: TRBD2; j_call: TRBJ2-5; v_call: TRBV20-1; cdr3_length: 12; cdr3_aa: CSAILAGGTQYF
clone_size: few; d_call: -; j_call: TRBJ2-2; v_call: TRBV7-2; cdr3_length: 16; cdr3_aa: CASSPPRGIVTGELFF
clone_size: -; d_call: TRBD1; j_call: TRBJ1-2; v_call: TRBV29-1; cdr3_length: 16; cdr3_aa: CSVEVRSRDRYYGYTF
clone_size: -; d_call: -; j_call: TRBJ2-3; v_call: TRBV6-5; cdr3_length: 11; cdr3_aa: CASSTYFTQYF
clone_size: -; d_call: -; j_call: TRBJ1-1; v_call: TRBV5-6; cdr3_length: 14; cdr3_aa: CASSLALMNTEAFF
clone_size: -; d_call: -; j_call: TRBJ1-2; v_call: TRBV2; cdr3_length: 13; cdr3_aa: CASSENSHYGYTF
clone_size: many; d_call: TRBD1; j_call: TRBJ1-1; v_call: TRBV6-5; cdr3_length: 13; cdr3_aa: CASNDRAGAEAFF
clone_size: few; d_call: TRBD2; j_call: TRBJ2-3; v_call: TRBV2; cdr3_length: 15; cdr3_aa: CASRPLAGEADTQYF
clone_size: few; d_call: -; j_call: TRBJ1-1; v_call: TRBV6-5; cdr3_length: 15; cdr3_aa: CASSYSRRGETEAFF
clone_size: -; d_call: -; j_call: TRBJ2-5; v_call: TRBV15; cdr3_length: 15; cdr3_aa: CATSRDRQYQETQYF
clone_size: few; d_call: TRBD1; j_call: TRBJ2-7; v_call: TRBV5-1; cdr3_length: 13; cdr3_aa: CASSAGQGGGQYF
clone_size: few; d_call: TRBD1; j_call: TRBJ2-1; v_call: TRBV5-1; cdr3_length: 15; cdr3_aa: CASSPGQGAFYEQFF
clone_size: -; d_call: -; j_call: TRBJ2-3; v_call: TRBV12-3/TRBV12-4; cdr3_length: 13; cdr3_aa: CASSRGQRVPPYF
clone_size: -; d_call: TRBD2; j_call: TRBJ2-2; v_call: TRBV7-9; cdr3_length: 18; cdr3_aa: CASSPWSSGGPSTGELFF
clone_size: few; d_call: -; j_call: TRBJ2-7; v_call: TRBV6-2/TRBV6-3; cdr3_length: 14; cdr3_aa: CASRPLRGLHEQYF
clone_size: few; d_call: -; j_call: TRBJ2-1; v_call: TRBV2; cdr3_length: 15; cdr3_aa: CASKDNRSSYNEQFF
clone_size: -; d_call: -; j_call: TRBJ2-1; v_call: TRBV9; cdr3_length: 12; cdr3_aa: CASSVSEVEQFF
clone_size: few; d_call: TRBD2; j_call: TRBJ2-2; v_call: TRBV30; cdr3_length: 15; cdr3_aa: CALTRGGAHTGELFF
clone_size: -; d_call: -; j_call: TRBJ2-3; v_call: TRBV6-5; cdr3_length: 16; cdr3_aa: CASSYGQSLGTDTQYF
clone_size: few; d_call: -; j_call: TRBJ1-5; v_call: TRBV19; cdr3_length: 14; cdr3_aa: CATLARHSNQPQHF
clone_size: many; d_call: TRBD2; j_call: TRBJ2-3; v_call: TRBV7-2; cdr3_length: 16; cdr3_aa: CASSLPGGGSTDTQYF
clone_size: many; d_call: TRBD1; j_call: TRBJ2-3; v_call: TRBV7-2; cdr3_length: 18; cdr3_aa: CASRLTGGEPTRTDTQYF
clone_size: many; d_call: -; j_call: TRBJ2-1; v_call: TRBV11-2; cdr3_length: 16; cdr3_aa: CASSYLAVTSYNEQFF
clone_size: -; d_call: -; j_call: TRBJ2-3; v_call: TRBV10-3; cdr3_length: 12; cdr3_aa: CAISESTTTQYF
clone_size: few; d_call: -; j_call: TRBJ2-5; v_call: TRBV4-3; cdr3_length: 13; cdr3_aa: CASSHYEGETQYF
clone_size: few; d_call: -; j_call: TRBJ2-1; v_call: TRBV5-1; cdr3_length: 15; cdr3_aa: CASSLGSGGYNEQFF
clone_size: -; d_call: TRBD1; j_call: TRBJ1-2; v_call: TRBV5-1; cdr3_length: 14; cdr3_aa: CASSKQGAIYGYTF
clone_size: -; d_call: TRBD1; j_call: TRBJ1-2; v_call: TRBV24-1; cdr3_length: 16; cdr3_aa: CATSPNTGQPFSGYTF